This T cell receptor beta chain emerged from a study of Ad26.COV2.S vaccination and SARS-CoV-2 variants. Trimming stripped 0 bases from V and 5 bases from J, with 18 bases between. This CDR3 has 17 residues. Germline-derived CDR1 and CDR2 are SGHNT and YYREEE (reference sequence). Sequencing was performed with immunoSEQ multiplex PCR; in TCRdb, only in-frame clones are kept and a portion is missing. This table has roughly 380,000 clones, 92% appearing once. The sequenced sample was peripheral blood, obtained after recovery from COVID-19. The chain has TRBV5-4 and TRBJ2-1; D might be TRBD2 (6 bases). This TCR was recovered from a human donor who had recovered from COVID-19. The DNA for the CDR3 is TGTGCCAGCAGCTTGGGCCCTCTGGGCGGGGTAGACAATGAGCAGTTCTTC. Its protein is CASSLGPLGGVDNEQFF.